The 3 T cell receptor beta chains below all came from one sample that was sequenced in a study of cytomegalovirus exposure and HLA in healthy donors. With 60 Vbeta and 13 Jbeta primers, the PCR was carried out. Repertoires were generated with immunoSEQ multiplex PCR, while TCRdb's copy carries only in-frame clones and drops some. Here the sample spans some 110,000 clones, around 80% being singletons. The sequenced material came from PBMCs. These receptors all come from a man aged 25-45 years in good health and CMV-seropositive.

The chain links TRBV7-9 to TRBJ1-1; D is unresolved. With 3 bases removed from V and 8 bases from J, the gap between germline ends came to 13 bases. In germline, CDR1 is SEHNR, CDR2 FQNEAQ (reference sequence). The CDR3 contains 13 residues. The CDR3 region is CASSFEAASEAFF. In DNA, the CDR3 is TGTGCCAGCAGCTTTGAGGCGGCCTCGGAAGCTTTCTTT.

This clone appeared a single time. The V and J genes are TRBV6-5 and TRBJ2-5; D is possibly TRBD2 (6 bases). Germline CDR1 and CDR2: MNHEY and SVGAGI. V shed 6 bases and J shed 5 bases, with 13 bases lying between them. The CDR3 sequence is 13 residues long. CDR3: CASRGDRGETQYF. The CDR3 region has the DNA TGTGCCAGCAGGGGCGACCGGGGGGAGACCCAGTACTTC.

The V and J genes are TRBV13 and TRBJ2-5, with D perhaps TRBD1 (7 bases). Germline V gives CDR1 PRHDT, CDR2 FYEKMQ (reference sequence). CDR3 length: 14 residues. The germline V and J ends were trimmed by 6 bases and 5 bases, with 16 bases remaining between them. The CDR3 DNA follows: TGTGCCAGCAGTTCGGGCAGGGGGAGGGAGACCCAGTACTTC. Protein product: CASSSGRGRETQYF.